A selection of T cell receptor beta chains follows, all from one sample in a study of T-cell memory formation after mild COVID-19. In TCRdb, the 5' RACE reads were re-called with MiXCR into one record per CDR3 protein. Of around 340,000 distinct CDR3 sequences in the sample, under 25% were seen once. The sample taken for sequencing was PBMCs or a T cell subset sorted from them (not recorded which). The receptors originated from an adult woman who had mild COVID-19 (a few samples of this study predate the infection). Cell type and time point are not known. Both conserved end residues are part of each CDR3. A D gene is named only where the DNA matches it firmly. Where a row states a size, it is once, few, many or the class of an expanded clone; other rows omit it.

J,V,length,D,size,CDR3,DNA
TRBJ2-2,TRBV24-1,16,TRBD2,-,CATSDTGTSHTGELFF,TGTGCCACCAGTGATACCGGGACTAGCCACACCGGGGAGCTGTTTTTT
TRBJ1-2,TRBV7-3,11,-,few,CALWVFDGYTF,TGTGCCCTCTGGGTTTTCGATGGCTACACCTTC
TRBJ1-3,TRBV6-6,15,-,few,CASSYRVGHGNTIYF,TGTGCCAGCAGTTACCGAGTAGGACATGGAAACACCATATATTTT
TRBJ1-1,TRBV5-1,15,-,-,CASSHERGLNTEAFF,TGCGCCAGCAGCCACGAAAGGGGCCTGAACACTGAAGCTTTCTTT
TRBJ2-1,TRBV12-3/TRBV12-4,16,-,-,CASSSHSRILGNEQFF,TGTGCCAGCAGTTCACATTCCCGGATCTTAGGAAATGAGCAGTTCTTC
TRBJ1-4,TRBV6-5,15,TRBD1,-,CASSRRTGSNEKLFF,TGTGCCAGCAGTCGGCGGACAGGGTCTAATGAAAAACTGTTTTTT
TRBJ2-1,TRBV6-1,14,-,-,CASSGQLNGDEQFF,TGTGCCAGCTCTGGTCAGCTTAATGGGGATGAGCAGTTCTTC
TRBJ1-1,TRBV6-6,15,TRBD1,few,CASRGQGDGVTEAFF,TGTGCCAGCAGGGGACAGGGGGATGGAGTTACTGAAGCTTTCTTT
TRBJ2-7,TRBV4-3,14,TRBD1,few,CASSQAAGGGEQYF,TGCGCCAGCAGCCAAGCGGCAGGGGGTGGGGAGCAGTACTTC
TRBJ2-2,TRBV5-1,15,TRBD1,few,CASSRQGVGTGELFF,TGCGCCAGCAGTCGACAGGGGGTAGGAACCGGGGAGCTGTTTTTT
TRBJ1-1,TRBV29-1,12,-,many,CSALTVNTEAFF,TGCAGCGCCCTGACAGTGAACACTGAAGCTTTCTTT
TRBJ2-3,TRBV30,10,-,few,CAWGRDTQYF,TGTGCCTGGGGGCGGGATACGCAGTATTTT
TRBJ2-2,TRBV29-1,13,-,-,CSVDSESTGELFF,TGCAGCGTTGACTCGGAGTCTACCGGGGAGCTGTTTTTT
TRBJ2-3,TRBV7-2,16,-,-,CASSLAGGLRADTQYF,TGTGCCAGCAGCTTAGCGGGGGGGCTTCGGGCAGATACGCAGTATTTT
TRBJ1-1,TRBV19,13,-,few,CASSIQWGTEAFF,TGTGCCAGTAGTATCCAGTGGGGTACTGAAGCTTTCTTT
TRBJ1-1,TRBV20-1,15,-,-,CSARDRPSLSAEAFF,TGCAGTGCTAGAGATCGCCCCTCCTTATCGGCTGAAGCTTTCTTT
TRBJ2-1,TRBV5-1,14,-,many,CASSFGGQYNEQFF,TGCGCCAGCAGCTTCGGCGGGCAATACAATGAGCAGTTCTTC
TRBJ2-1,TRBV12-3/TRBV12-4,11,-,many,CASSQGGQAFF,TGTGCCAGCAGTCAAGGGGGGCAGGCGTTCTTC
TRBJ2-2,TRBV24-1,17,TRBD2,-,CATSDPTSGSQDGELFF,TGTGCCACCAGTGACCCCACTAGCGGGAGTCAGGACGGGGAGCTGTTTTTT
TRBJ2-7,TRBV7-9,15,-,-,CASSPPSVGYYEQYF,TGTGCCAGCAGCCCTCCTAGCGTGGGGTACTACGAGCAGTACTTC
TRBJ2-1,TRBV3-1,17,TRBD1,-,CASSQFPAGTGDNEQFF,TGTGCCAGCAGCCAATTCCCCGCCGGGACAGGGGACAATGAGCAGTTCTTC
TRBJ2-7,TRBV6-2/TRBV6-3,16,-,-,CASSYPGRRGAYEQYF,TGTGCCAGCAGTTACCCCGGTAGGAGGGGCGCGTACGAGCAGTACTTC
TRBJ2-1,TRBV10-3,13,-,-,CAISGVSYNEQFF,TGTGCCATCAGTGGGGTCTCCTACAATGAGCAGTTCTTC
TRBJ1-6,TRBV7-9,17,-,-,CASSLGKHSASNSPLHF,TGTGCCAGCAGCTTAGGGAAGCATTCTGCGAGTAATTCACCCCTCCACTTT
TRBJ2-1,TRBV7-3,13,-,many,CASSLMGGDEQFF,TGTGCCAGCAGCTTAATGGGTGGGGATGAGCAGTTCTTC
TRBJ1-2,TRBV7-9,15,TRBD1,-,CASSLGQAENYGYTF,TGTGCCAGCAGCCTCGGACAGGCCGAGAACTATGGCTACACCTTC
TRBJ2-1,TRBV11-2,16,-,few,CASSLVGALSYNEQFF,TGTGCCAGCAGCTTAGTAGGGGCTCTCTCCTACAATGAGCAGTTCTTC
TRBJ2-7,TRBV10-3,14,TRBD1,-,CAISPGTGVYEQYF,TGTGCCATCAGTCCCGGGACAGGGGTTTACGAGCAGTACTTC